This is a list of T cell receptor beta chains from one sample in a study of T cells after yellow fever vaccination. TCRdb reprocessed the 5' RACE reads via MiXCR and lists one record per CDR3 protein. The sample carries about 310,000 distinct CDR3 sequences, 3.6% recorded once. Sample: PBMCs, taken on the day of the yellow fever booster vaccination. All receptors come from a man aged 18 to 30 who received the YFV17D yellow fever vaccine. Both conserved end residues are part of each CDR3. The D gene is left open where the match is weak. Not all rows give a size; the values are once, few, many and, for expanded clones, a class.

D | J | size | V | DNA | CDR3
TRBD1 | TRBJ1-2 | NA | TRBV5-1 | TGCGCCAGCAGCACCGGGACAGGGCCTATGTCTGGCTACACCTTC | CASSTGTGPMSGYTF
NA | TRBJ1-1 | many | TRBV4-3 | TGCGCCAGCAGCCCGAATGAACAGATGGGAGCTTTCTTT | CASSPNEQMGAFF
NA | TRBJ2-7 | many | TRBV12-3/TRBV12-4 | TGTGCCAGCAGTTTAGTAGTTACGAGGGAGCAGTACTTC | CASSLVVTREQYF
TRBD1 | TRBJ1-2 | many | TRBV20-1 | TGCAGTGCGATGGACAGGGCTAACTATGGCTACACCTTC | CSAMDRANYGYTF
TRBD1 | TRBJ1-2 | NA | TRBV12-3/TRBV12-4 | TGTGCCAGCAGGACAGGGTACCATGGCTACACCTTC | CASRTGYHGYTF
NA | TRBJ2-1 | NA | TRBV19 | TGTGCCAGTAAGGTGCGGGGCGGGGATGAGCAGTTCTTC | CASKVRGGDEQFF
NA | TRBJ1-1 | NA | TRBV4-3 | TGCGCCAGCAGCCAAGATTACCGGCGCCCTGAAGCTTTCTTT | CASSQDYRRPEAFF
TRBD2 | TRBJ2-5 | many | TRBV20-1 | TGCAGTGCTAGCGGGGGGGGCAGGGAGACCCAGTACTTC | CSASGGGRETQYF
TRBD1 | TRBJ2-3 | few | TRBV20-1 | TGCAGTGCTAGAAACAGGGGGCGTGGAGATACGCAGTATTTT | CSARNRGRGDTQYF
TRBD1 | TRBJ2-1 | few | TRBV4-2 | TGTGCCAGCAGCCAAGACAGGGGGCGCATGCTCTTC | CASSQDRGRMLF
NA | TRBJ1-1 | NA | TRBV24-1 | TGTGCCACCAGTGATTTGAAGGTCTCGGGAGAAGGGAATTACACTGAAGCTTTCTTT | CATSDLKVSGEGNYTEAFF
NA | TRBJ1-2 | many | TRBV27 | TGTGCCAGCAGTTTGGGCCAGCCAAATTCCCATGGCTACACCTTC | CASSLGQPNSHGYTF
TRBD2 | TRBJ2-5 | many | TRBV4-1 | TGCGCCAGCAGCCGGGGACTAGCGGGGGAAGAGACCCAGTACTTC | CASSRGLAGEETQYF
NA | TRBJ1-2 | many | TRBV11-2 | TGTGCCAGCAGCTTAGCTGGGTTTAACTATGGCTACACCTTC | CASSLAGFNYGYTF
NA | TRBJ2-3 | many | TRBV7-3 | TGTGCCAGCAGCCCCTCGGCCCGCATAAATACGCAGTATTTT | CASSPSARINTQYF
TRBD1 | TRBJ2-2 | many | TRBV19 | TGTGCCAGTAGTCAGGGGGTGAACACCGGGGAGCTGTTTTTT | CASSQGVNTGELFF
NA | TRBJ2-7 | many | TRBV4-3 | TGCGCCAGCAGCCATGGACGGGATACCTACGAGCAGTACTTC | CASSHGRDTYEQYF
TRBD2 | TRBJ2-5 | few | TRBV4-2 | TGTGCCAGCAGCCAAGGACGACTAGCGGGGGGGGAGACCCAGTACTTC | CASSQGRLAGGETQYF
NA | TRBJ1-1 | many | TRBV2 | TGTGCCAGCCGATACGGGATCACTGAAGCTTTCTTT | CASRYGITEAFF
TRBD2 | TRBJ2-3 | few | TRBV5-4 | TGTGCCAGCAGCGGCATGACTAGCGGGGGGACAACAGATACGCAGTATTTT | CASSGMTSGGTTDTQYF
TRBD2 | TRBJ2-5 | many | TRBV7-2 | TGTGCCAGCAGCGATCCGGGACTAGGGTCCCAGTACTTC | CASSDPGLGSQYF
NA | TRBJ1-5 | many | TRBV27 | TGTGCCAGCAGCCCTGGGGGGGTGGCCCAGCATTTT | CASSPGGVAQHF
NA | TRBJ2-1 | few | TRBV7-2 | TGTGCCAGCAGCTTAGTGGGCGGTGACGATGAGCAGTTCTTC | CASSLVGGDDEQFF
NA | TRBJ2-1 | NA | TRBV3-1 | TGTGCCAGCAGCCGGGCGGAACGTACCTATGAGCAGTTCTTC | CASSRAERTYEQFF
NA | TRBJ1-3 | many | TRBV15 | TGTGCCACCAGCAGAGTTTACTTACCAACTGGAAACACCATATATTTT | CATSRVYLPTGNTIYF
TRBD2 | TRBJ2-2 | NA | TRBV11-2 | TGTGCCAGCAGCCCACTAGCGGGGACAATTCGTGGCGGGGAGCTGTTTTTT | CASSPLAGTIRGGELFF
TRBD2 | TRBJ2-1 | many | TRBV4-2 | TGTGCCAGCAGCCAAGTATCTAGCGGGGTCAACTCCTACAATGAGCAGTTCTTC | CASSQVSSGVNSYNEQFF
TRBD1 | TRBJ2-7 | few | TRBV6-1 | TGTGCCTCCTACACGACAGGGTCCTACGAGCAGTACTTC | CASYTTGSYEQYF
NA | TRBJ2-3 | many | TRBV4-1 | TGCGCCAGCAGCCAAGATGGGGCAGTCCTAGTAGATACGCAGTATTTT | CASSQDGAVLVDTQYF
TRBD1 | TRBJ1-3 | NA | TRBV28 | TGTGCCAGTTGGGACAGGGTGATTGGAAACACCATATATTTT | CASWDRVIGNTIYF
TRBD1 | TRBJ2-2 | many | TRBV5-1 | TGCGCCAGCAGCTTGGCTGGACAGGGGAACACCGGGGAGCTGTTTTTT | CASSLAGQGNTGELFF
NA | TRBJ2-1 | NA | TRBV12-5 | TGTGCTAGTTATAGAGTAAATGAGCAGTTCTTC | CASYRVNEQFF
NA | TRBJ2-3 | few | TRBV9 | TGTGCCAGCAGCCCCACCTCTCCAGATACGCAGTATTTT | CASSPTSPDTQYF
TRBD2 | TRBJ2-7 | many | TRBV20-1 | TGCAGTGCTAGAGGAATAGCGGGGGAGCCCCTCGAGCAGTACTTC | CSARGIAGEPLEQYF
NA | TRBJ2-7 | many | TRBV30 | TGTGCCGTAAACGGGGACACCTACGAGCAGTACTTC | CAVNGDTYEQYF
TRBD1 | TRBJ2-7 | NA | TRBV5-1 | TGCGCCAGCAGCCCGGGACAGGGAGCAACCTACGAGCAGTACTTC | CASSPGQGATYEQYF
NA | TRBJ2-3 | NA | TRBV4-2 | TGTGCCAGCAGCCATAATCCTGGGGGGCCCGCAGGGGTTACGCAGTATTTT | CASSHNPGGPAGVTQYF
NA | TRBJ1-2 | many | TRBV7-2 | TGTGCCAGCAGCTTAGGTCTGGGGGCAGCGGACTATGGCTACACCTTC | CASSLGLGAADYGYTF
TRBD2 | TRBJ2-3 | many | TRBV5-1 | TGTGCCAGCAGCCTAGCGGGGTCAGATACGCAGTATTTT | CASSLAGSDTQYF
TRBD1 | TRBJ2-5 | many | TRBV6-2/TRBV6-3 | TGTGCCAGCAGCGACAGGGTGCGGGAGACCCAGTACTTC | CASSDRVRETQYF
NA | TRBJ2-5 | many | TRBV7-3 | TGTGCCAGCAGCCCGGCGGGGGAGACCCAGTACTTC | CASSPAGETQYF
TRBD1 | TRBJ2-5 | few | TRBV15 | TGTGCCACCAGCAAGTTACAGGGGAGTGAGACCCAGTACTTC | CATSKLQGSETQYF
NA | TRBJ2-3 | NA | TRBV9 | TGTGCCAGCAGCGTAAGGGACTGGCCTTCCGGTACGCAGTATTTT | CASSVRDWPSGTQYF
NA | TRBJ2-2 | many | TRBV5-4 | TGTGCCAGCAGCCCGCAGGCCGGACAGAACACCGGGGAGCTGTTTTTT | CASSPQAGQNTGELFF
TRBD1 | TRBJ1-3 | few | TRBV7-2 | TGTGCCAGCAGCTTAAGGGGATTCCAGACAGGGACTGGAAACACCATATATTTT | CASSLRGFQTGTGNTIYF
NA | TRBJ2-2 | few | TRBV19 | TGTGCCAGTAGCGATTTCGGGGAGCTGTTTTTT | CASSDFGELFF
NA | TRBJ2-2 | NA | TRBV12-3/TRBV12-4 | TGTGCCAGCAGTTTAGGGGTCGCATCCGGGGAGCTGTTTTTT | CASSLGVASGELFF
NA | TRBJ2-2 | few | TRBV28 | TGTGCCAGCAGTTTGGCTGCGATCGGGGAGCTGTTTTTT | CASSLAAIGELFF
NA | TRBJ1-6 | many | TRBV6-6 | TGTGCCAGCAGTTTCGGGTTAAATTCACCCCTCCACTTT | CASSFGLNSPLHF
NA | TRBJ2-2 | many | TRBV11-2 | TGTGCCAGCAGTTTGAGACAGGTCTGGACCGGGGAGCTGTTTTTT | CASSLRQVWTGELFF
TRBD2 | TRBJ2-3 | few | TRBV5-1 | TGCGCCAGCAGCACCACTAGCGGGGGTGGAGATACGCAGTATTTT | CASSTTSGGGDTQYF
NA | TRBJ2-1 | few | TRBV3-1 | TGTGCCAGCGCGGTCCGGTACAATGAGCAGTTCTTC | CASAVRYNEQFF
NA | TRBJ1-3 | many | TRBV7-8 | TGTGCCAGCAGCTTAGTTGGGGACCCCTGGGGGGGAAACACCATATATTTT | CASSLVGDPWGGNTIYF
TRBD2 | TRBJ2-3 | many | TRBV6-4 | TGTGCCAGCAGTGAAAGCGGGGGGGCCACAGATACGCAGTATTTT | CASSESGGATDTQYF